The subject of this entry is one TCR beta chain. No antigen is known for it. One end of the junction fails to match germline, which may point to a read error. The data belong to a study of T cells in Graves' hyperthyroidism and ophthalmopathy. General study findings and limits: Blood shared most expanded thyroid clonotypes above 0.001. Ophthalmopathy and stable hyperthyroidism were told apart by a 13 V-J model.

Germline V gives CDR1 SGHRS, CDR2 YFSETQ. CDR3 length equals 14 residues. RNA transcripts provided the source from which TCR beta CDR3 regions were amplified. When the TCR CDR3 underwent first-round RT-PCR, the HTBI primer set was used. TCRdb analysed the multiplex PCR reads with MiXCR anew, one entry per CDR3 protein. This sample has almost 600,000 distinct CDR3 sequences, with 46% found just once. Diagnostic assessment was based on clinical symptoms, serum thyroxine and TRAb, thyroid ultrasound and orbital computed tomography. This chain links TRBV5-1 with TRBJ1-1; 7 bases are a match to TRBD1. The sequenced sample was peripheral blood or thyroid tissue (not recorded which). This clonotype originated in a woman aged 18-35 years with Graves' hyperthyroidism. CDR3 coding DNA: TGTGCCTGGAGTCATAGACAGGGCCCTACTGAAGCTTTCTTT. Its protein is CAWSHRQGPTEAFF.